This TCR beta chain emerged from a study of T cell repertoires in cytomegalovirus infection (dated by TCRdb to about 2019). About the study as a whole: Because public TCR beta signatures pointed to carriage of CMV infection together with the matching HLA type, the HLA type of each donor mattered for the analysis.

V is pared back by 5 bases and J by 5 bases, with 16 bases lying between the germline termini. The CDR3 spans 15 residues, from the cysteine through the phenylalanine. Here the CDR3 DNA is all that survives: 45 bases in frame from base 1. Via the germline V gene (reference sequence), CDR1 is LNHDA and CDR2 SQIVND. The sequencer listed for this sample is Illumina HiSeq 1500. TCRdb's own reprocessing of the public reads used fastp at Q25 and MiXCR and kept productive beta chains. A single entry per CDR3 protein holds the most common genes and DNA from its merged rows. Across this sample there are roughly 130,000 distinct CDR3 sequences, with roughly 9% seen only once. The ten largest clones represent 10% of the sample. For this clonotype: Its target antigen remains unknown. Base qualities are missing; no much larger clone stands one base away.

What the work shows at the level of the full study, not this receptor alone: In both this cohort and an independent roughly 350-donor cohort, the cumulative frequency of public TCR beta family members distinguished carriers of CMV infection plus the relevant HLA type. In the ex vivo response, HLA-C-restricted CMV-specific TCR beta clonotypes were dominant, and in two of eight donors the single most frequent clonotype came from this HLA-C-restricted group.

The sequenced sample consisted of PBMCs. The receptor was derived from a human donor in good health (CMV status not recorded). Some clones in this sample may be carry-over from other donors' samples. Here the chain combines TRBV19 and TRBJ1-5; TRBD1 could be the D gene, as 6 bases match. The DNA sequence reads TGTGCCAGTAGTCTCGAAGGGACAACTTATCAGCCCCAGCATTTT. Its coded protein is CASSLEGTTYQPQHF.